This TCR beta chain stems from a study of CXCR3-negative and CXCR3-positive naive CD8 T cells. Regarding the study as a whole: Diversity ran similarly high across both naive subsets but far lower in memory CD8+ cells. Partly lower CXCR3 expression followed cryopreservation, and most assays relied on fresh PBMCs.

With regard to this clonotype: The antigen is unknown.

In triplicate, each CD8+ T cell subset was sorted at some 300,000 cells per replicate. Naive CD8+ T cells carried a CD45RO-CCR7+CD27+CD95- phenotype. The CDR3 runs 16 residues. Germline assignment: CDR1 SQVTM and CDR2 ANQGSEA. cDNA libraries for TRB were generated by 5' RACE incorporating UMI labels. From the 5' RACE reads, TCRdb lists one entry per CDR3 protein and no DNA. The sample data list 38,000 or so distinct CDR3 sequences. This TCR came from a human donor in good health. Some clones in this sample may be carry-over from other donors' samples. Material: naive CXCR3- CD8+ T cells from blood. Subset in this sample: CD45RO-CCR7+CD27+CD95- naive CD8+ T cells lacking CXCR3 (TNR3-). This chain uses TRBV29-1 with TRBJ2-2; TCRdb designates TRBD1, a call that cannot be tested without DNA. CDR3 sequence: CSVVLSGQTNTGELFF.